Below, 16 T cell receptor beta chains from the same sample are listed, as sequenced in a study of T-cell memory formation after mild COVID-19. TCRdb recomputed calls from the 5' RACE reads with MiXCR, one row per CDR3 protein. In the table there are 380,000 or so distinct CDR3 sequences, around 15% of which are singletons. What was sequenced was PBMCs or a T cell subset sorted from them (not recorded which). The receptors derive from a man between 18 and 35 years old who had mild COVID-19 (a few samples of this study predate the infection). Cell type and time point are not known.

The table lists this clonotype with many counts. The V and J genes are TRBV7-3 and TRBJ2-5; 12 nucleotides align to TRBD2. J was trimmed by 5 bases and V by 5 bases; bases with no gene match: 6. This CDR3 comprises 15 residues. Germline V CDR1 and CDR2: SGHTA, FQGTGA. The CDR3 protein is CASSPSGGAGETQYF. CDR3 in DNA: TGTGCCAGCAGCCCTAGCGGGGGGGCCGGGGAGACCCAGTACTTC.

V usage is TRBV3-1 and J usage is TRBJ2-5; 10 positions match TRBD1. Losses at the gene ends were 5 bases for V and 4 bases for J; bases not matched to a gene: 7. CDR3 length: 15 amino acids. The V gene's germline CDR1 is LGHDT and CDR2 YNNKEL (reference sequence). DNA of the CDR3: TGTGCCAGCAGCTTTCCGGGACAGGGGATAGAGACCCAGTACTTC. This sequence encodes CASSFPGQGIETQYF.

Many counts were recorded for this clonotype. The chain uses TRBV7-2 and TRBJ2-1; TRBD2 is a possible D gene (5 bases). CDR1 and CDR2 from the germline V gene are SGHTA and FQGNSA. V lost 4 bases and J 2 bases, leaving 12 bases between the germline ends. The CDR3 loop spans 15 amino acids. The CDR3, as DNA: TGTGCCAGCAGCTCGGCGGGCAAAGCCTACAATGAGCAGTTCTTC. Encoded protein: CASSSAGKAYNEQFF.

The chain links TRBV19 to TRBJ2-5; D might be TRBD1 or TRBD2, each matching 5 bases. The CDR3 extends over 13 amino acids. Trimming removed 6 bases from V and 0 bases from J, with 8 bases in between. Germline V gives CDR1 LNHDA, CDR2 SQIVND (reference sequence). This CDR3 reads CASRRDDQETQYF. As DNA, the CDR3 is TGTGCCAGTAGGAGGGACGACCAAGAGACCCAGTACTTC. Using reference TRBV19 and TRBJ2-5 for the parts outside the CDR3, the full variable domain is DGGITQSPKYLFRKEGQNVTLSCEQNLNHDAMYWYRQDPGQGLRLIYYSQIVNDFQKGDIAEGYSVSREKKESFPLTVTSAQKNPTAFYLCASRRDDQETQYFGPGTRLLVL.

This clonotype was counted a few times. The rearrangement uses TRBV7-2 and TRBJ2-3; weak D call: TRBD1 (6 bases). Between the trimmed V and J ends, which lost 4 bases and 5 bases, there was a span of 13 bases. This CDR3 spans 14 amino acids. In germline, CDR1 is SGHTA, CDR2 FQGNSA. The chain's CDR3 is CASSSQPRGDTQYF. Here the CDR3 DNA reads TGTGCCAGCAGCTCCCAGCCCAGGGGAGATACGCAGTATTTT.

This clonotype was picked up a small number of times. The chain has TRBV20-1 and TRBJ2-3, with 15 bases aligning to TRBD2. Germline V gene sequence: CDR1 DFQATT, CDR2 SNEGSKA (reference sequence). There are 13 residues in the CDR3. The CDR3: CRGTSGGIDTQYF. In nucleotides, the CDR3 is TGCAGAGGGACTAGCGGGGGGATAGATACGCAGTATTTT.

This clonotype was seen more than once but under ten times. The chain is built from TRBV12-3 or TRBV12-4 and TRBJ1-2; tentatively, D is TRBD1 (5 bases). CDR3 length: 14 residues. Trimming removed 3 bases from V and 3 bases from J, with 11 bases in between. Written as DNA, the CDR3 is TGTGCCAGCAGTTTGGGACGGCGATACTATGGCTACACCTTC. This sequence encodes CASSLGRRYYGYTF.

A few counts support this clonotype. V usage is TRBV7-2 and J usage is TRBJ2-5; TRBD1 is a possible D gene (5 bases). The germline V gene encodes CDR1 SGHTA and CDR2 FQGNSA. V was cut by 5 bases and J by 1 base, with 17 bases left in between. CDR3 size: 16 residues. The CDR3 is CASSPRRGATQETQYF. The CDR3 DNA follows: TGTGCCAGCAGCCCCCGTAGGGGCGCCACCCAAGAGACCCAGTACTTC.

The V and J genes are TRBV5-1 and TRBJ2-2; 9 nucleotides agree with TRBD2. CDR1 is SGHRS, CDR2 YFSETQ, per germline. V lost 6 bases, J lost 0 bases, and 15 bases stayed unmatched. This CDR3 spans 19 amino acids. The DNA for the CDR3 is TGCGCCAGCACCCCTTCTCCGCTAGCGGGGAGAGCGAACACCGGGGAGCTGTTTTTT. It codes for CASTPSPLAGRANTGELFF.

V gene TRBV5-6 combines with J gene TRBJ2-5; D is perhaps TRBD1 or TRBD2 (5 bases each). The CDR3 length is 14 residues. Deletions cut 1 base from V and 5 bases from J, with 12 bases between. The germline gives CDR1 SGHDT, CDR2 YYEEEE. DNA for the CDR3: TGTGCCAGCAGCTTGACGAGGGACGCGGAGACCCAGTACTTC. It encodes CASSLTRDAETQYF.

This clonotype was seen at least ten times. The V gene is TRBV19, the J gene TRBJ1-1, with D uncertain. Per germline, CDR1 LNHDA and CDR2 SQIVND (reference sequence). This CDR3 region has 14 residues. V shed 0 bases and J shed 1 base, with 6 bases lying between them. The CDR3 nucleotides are TGTGCCAGTAGTATAGACGGACGGAACACTGAAGCTTTCTTT. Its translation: CASSIDGRNTEAFF.

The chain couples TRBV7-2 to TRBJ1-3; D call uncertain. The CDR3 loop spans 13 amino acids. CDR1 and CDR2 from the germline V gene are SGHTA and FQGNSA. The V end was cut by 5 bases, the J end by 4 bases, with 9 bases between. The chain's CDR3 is CASSLILGNTIYF. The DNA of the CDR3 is TGTGCCAGCAGCCTCATACTAGGAAACACCATATATTTT.

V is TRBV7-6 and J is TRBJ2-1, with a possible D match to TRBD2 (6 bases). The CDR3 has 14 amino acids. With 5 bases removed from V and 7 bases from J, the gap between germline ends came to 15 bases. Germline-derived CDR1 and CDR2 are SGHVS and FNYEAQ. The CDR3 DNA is TGTGCCAGCAGCCCAGCGGGCGGGGTAAATGAGCAGTTCTTC. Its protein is CASSPAGGVNEQFF.

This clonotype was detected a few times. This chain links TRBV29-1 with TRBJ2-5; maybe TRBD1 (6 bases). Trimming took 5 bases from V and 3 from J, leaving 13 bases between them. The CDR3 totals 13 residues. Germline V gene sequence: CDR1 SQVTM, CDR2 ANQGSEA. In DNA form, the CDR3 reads TGCAGCGTTATACGGACAGACGAAGAGACCCAGTACTTC. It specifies CSVIRTDEETQYF.

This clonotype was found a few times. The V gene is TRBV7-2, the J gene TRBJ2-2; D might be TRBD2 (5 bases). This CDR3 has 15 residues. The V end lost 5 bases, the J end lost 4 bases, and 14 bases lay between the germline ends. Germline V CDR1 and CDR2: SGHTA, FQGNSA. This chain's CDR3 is CASSPEVAGTGELFF. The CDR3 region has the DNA TGTGCCAGCAGCCCAGAGGTGGCGGGCACCGGGGAGCTGTTTTTT.

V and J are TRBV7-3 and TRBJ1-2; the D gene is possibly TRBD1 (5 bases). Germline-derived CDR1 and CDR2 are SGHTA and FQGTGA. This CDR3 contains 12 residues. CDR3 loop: CFTQGVLGGYTF. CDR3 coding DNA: TGTTTCACCCAAGGGGTCTTGGGTGGCTACACCTTC.